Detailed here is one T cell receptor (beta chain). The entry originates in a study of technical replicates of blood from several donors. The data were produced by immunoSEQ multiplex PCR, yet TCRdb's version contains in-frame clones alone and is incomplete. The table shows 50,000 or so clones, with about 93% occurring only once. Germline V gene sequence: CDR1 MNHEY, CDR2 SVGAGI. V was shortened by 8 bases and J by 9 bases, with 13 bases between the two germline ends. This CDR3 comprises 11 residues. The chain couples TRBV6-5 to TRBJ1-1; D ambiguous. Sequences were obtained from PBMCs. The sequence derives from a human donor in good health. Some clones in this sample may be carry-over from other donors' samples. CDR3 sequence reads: CASRSGGQAFF. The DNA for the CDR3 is TGTGCCAGCCGGAGCGGCGGGCAAGCTTTCTTT.